The clone carrying this T cell receptor beta chain turned up a few times. The antigen is undetermined. The data are from a study of CD8 T cells in ankylosing spondylitis. General study results and limits: Earlier reports found some motif variants in synovial fluid and blood in reactive arthritis. Peripheral blood samples showed relatively rare disease-linked clones, and these clones were CD8+. Disease-linked clones reportedly concentrated significantly in matched ankylosing spondylitis synovial fluid. Within ankylosing spondylitis blood, a TCR beta motif made up of several highly homologous variants appeared to be characteristic.

Libraries of TCR beta came from quantitative 5'-RACE with molecular barcodes. TCRdb recomputed calls from the 5' RACE reads with MiXCR, one row per CDR3 protein. The data contain 300,000 to 400,000 distinct CDR3 sequences, approximately 20% of them singletons. CDR1 and CDR2 from the germline V gene are SGHVS and FNYEAQ. The CDR3 extends over 15 amino acids. V lost 3 bases and J 4 bases, leaving 13 bases between the germline ends. Sequencing input: blood, either unsorted or a sorted T cell fraction (not recorded which). The genes are TRBV7-6 and TRBJ2-1; the D call may be TRBD1 or TRBD2 (6 bases each). This clonotype originated in a male donor with ankylosing spondylitis. This chain's CDR3 is CASSFERGTYNEQFF. The DNA for the CDR3 is TGTGCCAGCAGCTTCGAACGGGGGACATACAATGAGCAGTTCTTC.